This is a list of T cell receptor beta chains from one sample in a study of cytomegalovirus exposure and HLA in healthy donors. Sequenced by immunoSEQ multiplex PCR; TCRdb stores in-frame clones only, minus some. The sample lists 110,000 to 150,000 clones; approximately 80% were seen once. Source material: PBMCs. These receptors originate from a woman aged 18-35 years in good health and CMV-seropositive. The CDR3 runs from the conserved cysteine through the conserved F or W. A D gene is named only where the DNA matches it firmly. The size of a clone is reported for some rows only, either as once, few or many, or as a class for expanded clones.

v_gene: TRBV7-2
abundance: few
d_gene: NA
j_gene: TRBJ1-5
CDR3nt: TGTGCCAGCAGCCTAGAACGGGGGAATCAGCCCCAGCATTTT
CDR3aa: CASSLERGNQPQHF

v_gene: TRBV9
abundance: NA
d_gene: TRBD2
j_gene: TRBJ2-5
CDR3nt: TGTGCCAGCAGCGCCACCCCTCGGACTAGCGGGGAGACGTACCAAGAGACCCAGTACTTC
CDR3aa: CASSATPRTSGETYQETQYF

v_gene: TRBV5-1
abundance: few
d_gene: NA
j_gene: TRBJ1-1
CDR3nt: TGCGCCAGCAGCTTGTTTTCTATGAACACTGAAGCTTTCTTT
CDR3aa: CASSLFSMNTEAFF

v_gene: TRBV7-2
abundance: few
d_gene: NA
j_gene: TRBJ2-4
CDR3nt: TGTGCCAGCAGCCCGGCTAGCGTACTAGCCAAAAACATTCAGTACTTC
CDR3aa: CASSPASVLAKNIQYF

v_gene: TRBV6-4
abundance: NA
d_gene: NA
j_gene: TRBJ2-1
CDR3nt: TGTGCCAGCAGTGACTTGGCAGGGGACTACAATGAGCAGTTCTTC
CDR3aa: CASSDLAGDYNEQFF

v_gene: TRBV5-1
abundance: NA
d_gene: NA
j_gene: TRBJ2-7
CDR3nt: TGCGCCAGCAGGGCCGGCGGGATTGCCTACGAGCAGTACTTC
CDR3aa: CASRAGGIAYEQYF

v_gene: TRBV5-1
abundance: NA
d_gene: NA
j_gene: TRBJ2-2
CDR3nt: TGCGCCAGCAGCTTGGAGGCGCGGGTGCGCACCGGGGAGCTGTTTTTT
CDR3aa: CASSLEARVRTGELFF

v_gene: TRBV6-1
abundance: NA
d_gene: NA
j_gene: TRBJ1-1
CDR3nt: TGTGCCAGCACCGTCGTCGAGGAGGGCACTGAAGCTTTCTTT
CDR3aa: CASTVVEEGTEAFF

v_gene: TRBV18
abundance: NA
d_gene: NA
j_gene: TRBJ1-1
CDR3nt: TGTGCCAGCTCACCGAGGGACATCACTGAAGCTTTCTTT
CDR3aa: CASSPRDITEAFF

v_gene: TRBV5-4
abundance: NA
d_gene: NA
j_gene: TRBJ2-5
CDR3nt: TGTGCCAGCAGCGTCGACAGGAGGGAGACCCAGTACTTC
CDR3aa: CASSVDRRETQYF

v_gene: TRBV7-2
abundance: NA
d_gene: NA
j_gene: TRBJ1-6
CDR3nt: TGTGCCAGCACTATGACAGTCTCCTATAATTCACCCCTCCACTTT
CDR3aa: CASTMTVSYNSPLHF

v_gene: TRBV27
abundance: NA
d_gene: NA
j_gene: TRBJ1-2
CDR3nt: TGTGCCAGCAGTTTATCAGGGCAGGGGAACTATGGCTACACCTTC
CDR3aa: CASSLSGQGNYGYTF

v_gene: TRBV5-1
abundance: NA
d_gene: NA
j_gene: TRBJ2-3
CDR3nt: TGCGCCAGCAGCTTGGTTGGAGGGGGCGGGGATACGCAGTATTTT
CDR3aa: CASSLVGGGGDTQYF

v_gene: TRBV28
abundance: NA
d_gene: TRBD1
j_gene: TRBJ1-5
CDR3nt: TGTGCCAGCAGTATCCCAATAACGACAGGGGGATACAATCAGCCCCAGCATTTT
CDR3aa: CASSIPITTGGYNQPQHF

v_gene: TRBV4-1
abundance: once
d_gene: TRBD1
j_gene: TRBJ2-2
CDR3nt: TGCGCCAGCAGCCAGTTACAGGGGGCGAACACCGGGGAGCTGTTTTTT
CDR3aa: CASSQLQGANTGELFF

v_gene: TRBV28
abundance: NA
d_gene: NA
j_gene: TRBJ1-5
CDR3nt: TGTGCCAGCAGTTCCCCCGGTTCTCGGGGAGGGAGTCAGCCCCAGCATTTT
CDR3aa: CASSSPGSRGGSQPQHF

v_gene: TRBV6-5
abundance: NA
d_gene: NA
j_gene: TRBJ2-7
CDR3nt: TGTGCCAGCACTAGCCCTGGTGGGTTTTACGAGCAGTACTTC
CDR3aa: CASTSPGGFYEQYF

v_gene: TRBV28
abundance: NA
d_gene: TRBD1
j_gene: TRBJ1-5
CDR3nt: TGTGCCAGCAGTACCAATACAGGGGGCGGCATCGGAGGAAGCAATCAGCCCCAGCATTTT
CDR3aa: CASSTNTGGGIGGSNQPQHF

v_gene: TRBV27
abundance: few
d_gene: TRBD2
j_gene: TRBJ2-2
CDR3nt: TGTGCCAGCAGTTTAATTAGCGGGGGAAAAACCGGGGAGCTGTTTTTT
CDR3aa: CASSLISGGKTGELFF

v_gene: TRBV29-1
abundance: NA
d_gene: TRBD2
j_gene: TRBJ2-1
CDR3nt: TGCAGCTCACGACTGACGGGGGGTAATGAGCAGTTCTTC
CDR3aa: CSSRLTGGNEQFF

v_gene: TRBV5-8
abundance: NA
d_gene: TRBD1
j_gene: TRBJ2-7
CDR3nt: TGTGCCAGCAGCTTACAACCGGGACAGGGGGTCCACGAGCAGTACTTC
CDR3aa: CASSLQPGQGVHEQYF

v_gene: TRBV11-2
abundance: NA
d_gene: NA
j_gene: TRBJ1-6
CDR3nt: TGTGCCAGCAGCGCACGGTGGGAGAATTCACCCCTCCACTTT
CDR3aa: CASSARWENSPLHF

v_gene: TRBV5-1
abundance: NA
d_gene: TRBD1
j_gene: TRBJ1-3
CDR3nt: TGCGCCAGCAGCTTGGACGGACAGGTGGGAAACACCATATATTTT
CDR3aa: CASSLDGQVGNTIYF

v_gene: TRBV5-6
abundance: few
d_gene: NA
j_gene: TRBJ1-1
CDR3nt: TGTGCCAGCAGCTTGGAACAGGTGGACACTGAAGCTTTCTTT
CDR3aa: CASSLEQVDTEAFF

v_gene: TRBV15
abundance: NA
d_gene: NA
j_gene: TRBJ2-2
CDR3nt: TGTGCCACCAGCAGAGTCCCAGTTAAGAACGGGGAGCTGTTTTTT
CDR3aa: CATSRVPVKNGELFF

v_gene: TRBV6-5
abundance: NA
d_gene: TRBD1
j_gene: TRBJ2-1
CDR3nt: TGTGCCAGCAGTTACTCGATTGGGACAGGTGACAATGAGCAGTTCTTC
CDR3aa: CASSYSIGTGDNEQFF

v_gene: TRBV6-1
abundance: NA
d_gene: TRBD1
j_gene: TRBJ2-7
CDR3nt: TGTGCCAGCACGGACAGGGGCTCCTACGAGCAGTACTTC
CDR3aa: CASTDRGSYEQYF

v_gene: TRBV7-9
abundance: once
d_gene: NA
j_gene: TRBJ1-2
CDR3nt: TGTTCCAGCAGCTCAACGGACTATGGCTACACCTTC
CDR3aa: CSSSSTDYGYTF

v_gene: TRBV7-9
abundance: few
d_gene: TRBD1
j_gene: TRBJ2-5
CDR3nt: TGTGCCAGCAGCTTCGTAGCCGGGACAGGACAAGAGACCCAGTACTTC
CDR3aa: CASSFVAGTGQETQYF

v_gene: TRBV6-4
abundance: NA
d_gene: TRBD1
j_gene: TRBJ1-1
CDR3nt: TGTGCCAGCAGTGAGCAGGGGGCGCTTTCTGAAGCTTTCTTT
CDR3aa: CASSEQGALSEAFF

v_gene: TRBV11-3
abundance: NA
d_gene: TRBD2
j_gene: TRBJ2-1
CDR3nt: TGTGCCAGCAGCTTAGAAGCGGGGGGCTCTAATGAGCAGTTCTTC
CDR3aa: CASSLEAGGSNEQFF

v_gene: TRBV5-4
abundance: few
d_gene: TRBD1
j_gene: TRBJ1-2
CDR3nt: TGTGCCAGCAGCTTTTCAGGGGGGTCGGCCTCCGGCTACACCTTC
CDR3aa: CASSFSGGSASGYTF

v_gene: TRBV6-1
abundance: once
d_gene: NA
j_gene: TRBJ2-1
CDR3nt: TGTGCCAGCAGTGAGTGGACAGTGGGGCAGTTCTTC
CDR3aa: CASSEWTVGQFF

v_gene: TRBV5-6
abundance: NA
d_gene: TRBD1
j_gene: TRBJ1-5
CDR3nt: TGTGCCAGCAGCTTCAGGGGGCGCGGGCGCAATCAGCCCCAGCATTTT
CDR3aa: CASSFRGRGRNQPQHF

v_gene: TRBV9
abundance: NA
d_gene: TRBD2
j_gene: TRBJ2-7
CDR3nt: TGTGCCAGCAGCGTAGGACTAGCAAACGAGCAGTACTTC
CDR3aa: CASSVGLANEQYF

v_gene: TRBV19
abundance: NA
d_gene: NA
j_gene: TRBJ1-5
CDR3nt: TGTGCCAGTAGTTCCCCCGTGCAGATAAGCAATCAGCCCCAGCATTTT
CDR3aa: CASSSPVQISNQPQHF

v_gene: TRBV7-2
abundance: NA
d_gene: NA
j_gene: TRBJ1-5
CDR3nt: TGTGCCAGCAGCTTAGATGGCCATCAGCCCCAGCATTTT
CDR3aa: CASSLDGHQPQHF

v_gene: TRBV4-2
abundance: NA
d_gene: NA
j_gene: TRBJ2-7
CDR3nt: TGTGCCAGCAGCCAAGAGTACGAGGGCGGGACCTACGAGCAGTACTTC
CDR3aa: CASSQEYEGGTYEQYF

v_gene: TRBV7-2
abundance: NA
d_gene: NA
j_gene: TRBJ1-6
CDR3nt: TGTGCCAGCAGCTTATATCGCCCGGGACACGATAATTCACCCCTCCACTTT
CDR3aa: CASSLYRPGHDNSPLHF

v_gene: TRBV19
abundance: NA
d_gene: TRBD1
j_gene: TRBJ1-6
CDR3nt: TGTGCCAGTAGTCCCGTGGACAGGGGAAGAGGCTCACCCCTCCACTTT
CDR3aa: CASSPVDRGRGSPLHF

v_gene: TRBV4-1
abundance: NA
d_gene: TRBD2
j_gene: TRBJ2-5
CDR3nt: TGCGCCAGCAGCCAAACGAGGCTAGCGGGTTATGAGACCCAGTACTTC
CDR3aa: CASSQTRLAGYETQYF

v_gene: TRBV9
abundance: NA
d_gene: NA
j_gene: TRBJ1-2
CDR3nt: TGTGCCAGCAGCGTTTCCACAGCGGCTAACTATGGCTACACCTTC
CDR3aa: CASSVSTAANYGYTF

v_gene: TRBV6-1
abundance: NA
d_gene: TRBD2
j_gene: TRBJ2-5
CDR3nt: TGTGCCAGCAAGGGCGGGGGGGCCGGAGAGACCCAGTACTTC
CDR3aa: CASKGGGAGETQYF

v_gene: TRBV6-5
abundance: NA
d_gene: TRBD2
j_gene: TRBJ2-1
CDR3nt: TGTGCCAGCAGTTACTCGGGGGGGAGCTCCTACAATGAGCAGTTCTTC
CDR3aa: CASSYSGGSSYNEQFF

v_gene: TRBV7-2
abundance: once
d_gene: NA
j_gene: TRBJ2-7
CDR3nt: TGTGCCAGCAGCTTTTCTAACTACGAGCAGTACTTC
CDR3aa: CASSFSNYEQYF

v_gene: TRBV18
abundance: once
d_gene: NA
j_gene: TRBJ2-5
CDR3nt: TGTGCCAGCTCCCCCGCAAACTCCCAAGAGACCCAGTACTTC
CDR3aa: CASSPANSQETQYF

v_gene: TRBV29-1
abundance: NA
d_gene: TRBD1
j_gene: TRBJ2-5
CDR3nt: TGCAGCGTTGTGGGCCAGGGACAGCGCGAGACCCAGTACTTC
CDR3aa: CSVVGQGQRETQYF

v_gene: TRBV19
abundance: NA
d_gene: TRBD1
j_gene: TRBJ1-2
CDR3nt: TGTGCCAGTAGTATTGGGAGCTGGACAGGGGGCTTTCGCTACTATGGCTACACCTTC
CDR3aa: CASSIGSWTGGFRYYGYTF

v_gene: TRBV4-2
abundance: once
d_gene: TRBD2
j_gene: TRBJ2-5
CDR3nt: TGTGCCAGCAGCCAAACTAGCGGAGAGGAGACCCAGTACTTC
CDR3aa: CASSQTSGEETQYF

v_gene: TRBV19
abundance: once
d_gene: TRBD2
j_gene: TRBJ2-1
CDR3nt: TGTGCCACCTCGGGGAGGGGTAAGGTCAATGAGCAGTTCTTC
CDR3aa: CATSGRGKVNEQFF

v_gene: TRBV6-1
abundance: NA
d_gene: NA
j_gene: TRBJ2-3
CDR3nt: TGTGCCAGCAGGTCGGCTATTGGAACGGGAGATACGCAGTATTTT
CDR3aa: CASRSAIGTGDTQYF